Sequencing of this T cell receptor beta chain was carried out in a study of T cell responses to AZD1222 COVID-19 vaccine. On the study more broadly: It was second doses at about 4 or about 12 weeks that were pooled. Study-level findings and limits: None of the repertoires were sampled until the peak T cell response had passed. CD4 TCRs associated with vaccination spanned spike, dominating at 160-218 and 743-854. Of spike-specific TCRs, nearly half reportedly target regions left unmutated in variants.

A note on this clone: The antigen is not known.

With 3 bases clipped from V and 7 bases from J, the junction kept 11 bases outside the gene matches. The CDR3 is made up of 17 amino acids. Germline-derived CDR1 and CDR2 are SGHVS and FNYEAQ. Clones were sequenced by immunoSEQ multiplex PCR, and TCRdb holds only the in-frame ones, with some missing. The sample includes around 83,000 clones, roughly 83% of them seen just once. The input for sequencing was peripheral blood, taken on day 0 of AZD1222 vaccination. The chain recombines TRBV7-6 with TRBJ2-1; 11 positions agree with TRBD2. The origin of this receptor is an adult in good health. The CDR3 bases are TGTGCCAGCAGCTTCCTCACCGGGACTAGCGGAGGGAATGAGCAGTTCTTC. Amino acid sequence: CASSFLTGTSGGNEQFF.